These 28 T cell receptor beta chains were all obtained from the same sample, sequenced in a study of monozygotic twins with inflammatory bowel disease. TCRdb reanalyzed the 5' RACE reads, giving one entry per CDR3 protein sequence and no DNA. This sample's table reports 170,000 or so distinct CDR3 sequences. The sequencing input was blood. The source is a human donor with ulcerative colitis or Crohn's disease, or a healthy co-twin of an affected twin (not recorded which).

J is TRBJ2-3 and V is TRBV5-1; without DNA, the TCRdb call of TRBD1 cannot be checked. The germline gives CDR1 SGHRS, CDR2 YFSETQ. This CDR3 spans 15 amino acids. The CDR3 loop reads CASSLRGTYGDTQYF. The whole variable domain, filled in from reference TRBV5-1 and TRBJ2-3, reads KAGVTQTPRYLIKTRGQQVTLSCSPISGHRSVSWYQQTPGQGLQFLFEYFSETQRNKGNFPGRFSGRQFSNSRSEMNVSTLELGDSALYLCASSLRGTYGDTQYFGPGTRLTVL.

V usage is TRBV5-1 and J usage is TRBJ1-1; TCRdb indicates TRBD1, and absent DNA this call remains unverified. Germline V lookup: CDR1 SGHRS, CDR2 YFSETQ. The CDR3 extends over 16 amino acids. The CDR3: CASSLGVGGLNTEAFF.

V is TRBV6-5 and J is TRBJ2-2; without DNA, the TCRdb call of TRBD1 cannot be checked. The germline V gene has CDR1 MNHEY and CDR2 SVGAGI. This CDR3 comprises 15 residues. CDR3 sequence: CASSYPPGSTGELFF.

V is TRBV20-1 and J is TRBJ2-3; without DNA, the TCRdb call of TRBD1 cannot be checked. This CDR3 contains 11 residues. Per the germline V gene, CDR1 is DFQATT and CDR2 is SNEGSKA (reference sequence). The CDR3 sequence: CSARDGTRQYF.

The V and J genes are TRBV7-9 and TRBJ1-5; the D call of TRBD1 rests on TCRdb alone, since no DNA is present to check it. The CDR3 has 15 residues. Germline-derived CDR1 and CDR2 are SEHNR and FQNEAQ (reference sequence). The CDR3 region is CASSGGDSYNQPQHF.

This chain links TRBV11-1 with TRBJ2-2; TCRdb calls TRBD1, which cannot be checked without DNA. The CDR3 length is 18 residues. Looked up from germline, CDR1 is SGHAT and CDR2 is FQDESV (reference sequence). This CDR3 is CASSLRDRDFLNTGELFF. The variable domain in full, completed from reference TRBV11-1 and TRBJ2-2, reads EAEVAQSPRYKITEKSQAVAFWCDPISGHATLYWYRQILGQGPELLVQFQDESVVDDSQLPKDRFSAERLKGVDSTLKIQPAELGDSAMYLCASSLRDRDFLNTGELFFGEGSRLTVL.

This chain links TRBV20-1 with TRBJ2-4; TCRdb indicates TRBD1, and absent DNA this call remains unverified. The CDR3 loop spans 13 amino acids. Germline CDR1 DFQATT, CDR2 SNEGSKA (reference sequence). The CDR3 loop is CSTFGDIKNIQYF.

The rearrangement links TRBV29-1 to TRBJ2-1; TCRdb selects TRBD2, and the lack of DNA leaves this call unchecked. CDR1 is SQVTM and CDR2 is ANQGSEA in the germline V gene. The CDR3 length is 14 residues. The CDR3: CSVGRRLAGHEQFF.

J is TRBJ2-3 and V is TRBV27; there is no DNA to check the TCRdb D call of TRBD2. This CDR3 has 17 residues. Germline-derived CDR1 and CDR2 are MNHEY and SMNVEV (reference sequence). CDR3 residues: CASTNALGGRETDTQYF.

The J gene is TRBJ1-1, the V gene TRBV20-1; the TRBD1 assignment by TCRdb is unverifiable without DNA. CDR1 DFQATT and CDR2 SNEGSKA come from the germline V gene (reference sequence). The CDR3 contains 13 residues. The CDR3 is CSANGQKNTEAFF.

The chain employs TRBV5-1 and TRBJ2-7; TCRdb calls TRBD1, which cannot be checked without DNA. The V gene's germline CDR1 is SGHRS and CDR2 YFSETQ. This CDR3 region has 15 residues. The CDR3 reads CASSLGGLPTYEQYF.

The V gene is TRBV5-5, the J gene TRBJ1-1; TCRdb names TRBD1, which stays unverified in the absence of DNA. CDR1 is SGHKS, CDR2 YYEKEE, per germline (reference sequence). The CDR3 is 15 residues long. This CDR3 is CASSLIGTGAVEAFF.

The chain's CDR3 is CASSRGGLAVAYEQYF. The rearrangement joins TRBV7-2 to TRBJ2-7; there is no DNA to check the TCRdb D call of TRBD2. The length of the CDR3 is 16 residues. Germline CDR1 and CDR2: SGHTA and FQGNSA.

The chain joins TRBV25-1 to TRBJ1-2; TCRdb picks TRBD1, but there is no DNA to check that call. This CDR3 has 15 residues. Germline CDR1 MGHDK, CDR2 SYGVNS. CDR3 protein: CASAGTGTGAGGYTF.

The J gene is TRBJ2-7, the V gene TRBV28; checking the TCRdb D call of TRBD2 is not possible without DNA. This CDR3 comprises 20 residues. CDR1 is MDHEN, CDR2 SYDVKM, per germline. The CDR3: CATTWRSLALPRRPDYEQYF.

The V gene is TRBV20-1, the J gene TRBJ2-3; TCRdb outputs TRBD2, but without DNA this stays unchecked. This CDR3 comprises 14 residues. From germline, CDR1 is DFQATT and CDR2 SNEGSKA (reference sequence). The CDR3 sequence is CSALLAEHGDTQYF.

V is TRBV30 and J is TRBJ2-3; TCRdb gives TRBD1 as the D gene, but with no DNA this cannot be confirmed. This CDR3 is built from 14 residues. Germline CDR1 and CDR2: GTSNPN and SVGIG (reference sequence). CDR3 sequence: CAWGTGGGADTQYF.

The chain recombines TRBV7-2 with TRBJ2-7; with no DNA, the TCRdb D assignment of TRBD2 cannot be verified. The CDR3 is made up of 15 amino acids. CDR1 is SGHTA, CDR2 FQGNSA, per germline. The CDR3 protein is CASSLATGGMYEQYF.

The V and J genes are TRBV24-1 and TRBJ1-5; the D gene TCRdb calls, TRBD1, cannot be checked with no DNA. The CDR3 spans 16 residues. Germline V CDR1 and CDR2: KGHDR, SFDVKD. The CDR3 region is CATSALPGDSNQPQHF.

The V gene is TRBV20-1, the J gene TRBJ2-1; TCRdb designates TRBD2, a call that cannot be tested without DNA. The CDR3 is 15 residues long. CDR1 is DFQATT, CDR2 SNEGSKA, per germline (reference sequence). The CDR3 region is CSARLRARDDNEQFF.

This sequence joins TRBV6-1 and TRBJ2-1. Germline CDR1 MNHNS, CDR2 SASEGT. The CDR3 is made up of 14 amino acids. This chain's CDR3 is CASSIAGVGNEQFF.

The rearrangement joins TRBV20-1 to TRBJ2-7. The CDR3 loop spans 13 amino acids. Per germline, CDR1 DFQATT and CDR2 SNEGSKA (reference sequence). Here the CDR3 reads CSARDPHRYEQYF.

The genes are TRBV5-6 and TRBJ1-1; as DNA is missing, the TRBD1 call by TCRdb cannot be tested. The CDR3 sequence is 13 residues long. Germline V CDR1 and CDR2: SGHDT, YYEEEE. The CDR3 sequence is CASKSMRGAEAFF. Full variable domain (outside the CDR3, taken from reference TRBV5-6 and TRBJ1-1): DAGVTQSPTHLIKTRGQQVTLRCSPKSGHDTVSWYQQALGQGPQFIFQYYEEEERQRGNFPDRFSGHQFPNYSSELNVNALLLGDSALYLCASKSMRGAEAFFGQGTRLTVV.

V gene TRBV3-1 combines with J gene TRBJ1-6. There are 14 residues in the CDR3. Germline CDR1 is LGHDT and CDR2 is YNNKEL (reference sequence). The CDR3 protein is CASSPLVGNSPLHF.

The chain combines TRBV20-1 with TRBJ2-7. The CDR3 extends over 14 amino acids. CDR1 and CDR2 from the germline V gene are DFQATT and SNEGSKA (reference sequence). CDR3 loop: CSARVSRASYEQYF.

V gene TRBV28 combines with J gene TRBJ1-2. The CDR3 is 13 amino acids. Germline-derived CDR1 and CDR2 are MDHEN and SYDVKM. Here the CDR3 reads CASSLARNYGYTF.

This rearrangement joins TRBV4-3 to TRBJ2-7; TCRdb names TRBD1, which stays unverified in the absence of DNA. This CDR3 is built from 16 residues. Germline loops: CDR1 LGHNA, CDR2 YSLEER. The CDR3 loop is CASSQDWGGALYEQYF.

The chain has TRBV29-1 and TRBJ2-1; TCRdb outputs TRBD1, but without DNA this stays unchecked. Per the germline V gene, CDR1 is SQVTM and CDR2 is ANQGSEA. The CDR3 loop spans 13 amino acids. CDR3 region: CSVETQGYNEQFF.